This T cell receptor (beta chain) was sequenced in a study of CD8 T cells in Susac syndrome. Overall study findings and caveats: TCR sequencing and HLA analysis covered a relatively small number of individuals.

Details on this clonotype: Its antigen is as yet unknown.

Germline-derived CDR1 and CDR2 are SQVTM and ANQGSEA. Between the trimmed V and J ends, which lost 4 bases and 6 bases, there was a span of 15 bases. There are 13 residues in the CDR3. Random hexamers were used to reverse transcribe about 0.5 to 1 ug of RNA. Amplification of TCR beta CDR3 was carried out by immunoSEQ multiplex PCR, which covered 54 Vbeta and 13 Jbeta segments. A single record per CDR3 protein comes from TCRdb applying MiXCR to the immunoSEQ multiplex PCR reads. The sample consists of 150,000 to 200,000 distinct CDR3 sequences, approximately 94% of them appearing once. The chain is built from TRBV29-1 and TRBJ1-1; D is uncertain. This TCR was sampled from a human donor in good health. Sequences were obtained from CD4+ T cells from PBMCs. The DNA for the CDR3 is TGCAGCGTTGTTCGTCCGCGTGGGGCTGAAGCTTTCTTT. The encoded protein is CSVVRPRGAEAFF.